The clone carrying this T cell receptor (beta chain) was seen a handful of times. Clones were read by immunoSEQ multiplex PCR, and TCRdb kept only the in-frame ones, dropping some. The sample has about 1,500 clones, roughly 10% seen once; the top ten hold around 13%. The data originate from a study of tumour-infiltrating T cells in Burkitt lymphoma. Study-wide context: All epidemiological Burkitt lymphoma subtypes were represented in the cohort.

Sequencing input: tumor tissue. This TCR came from a human donor with Burkitt lymphoma.

CDR3 sequence (DNA): TGTGCCAGCAGCGTAGGTTACGACAGGGGGGTCGCATCTGGGGCCAACGTCCTGACTTTC. Protein sequence: CASSVGYDRGVASGANVLTF. The rearrangement joins TRBV9 to TRBJ2-6, with 9 positions matching TRBD1. Germline lookup yields CDR1 SGDLS and CDR2 YYNGEE. V dropped 0 bases and J dropped 1; count of bases not matched to a gene: 11. The CDR3 is made up of 20 amino acids.